This TCR beta chain comes out of a study of blood T cell repertoires in COVID-19 (dated by TCRdb to the early 2020s). Notes on the research overall: Samples from collaborators originated in the United States, Italy and Spain and spanned both the acute and convalescent phases of COVID-19. The prospective study material was composed of cDNA or gDNA derived from T cells, B-cell-depleted T cells, or PBMCs. The dataset comprised deeply sampled blood TCRbeta repertoires from subjects exposed to, actively infected with, or recovered from COVID-19. A freely available public database, intended as a resource for researchers studying the immune response to SARS-CoV-2, is where the repertoires were released. Samples were obtained from the ongoing ImmuneRACE study (first 160 participants) and from over a thousand subjects provided by 6 global collaborators. Sample metadata almost always included a de-identified subject ID, COVID-19 status, age in years and sex. HLA class I and class II types, where available, came from metadata supplied by the sample provider rather than from assay-based typing. Paper-wide results and their limitations: The quantity of clinical and demographic metadata differed by source and by participant and was supplied without curation.

Whole blood was collected in K2EDTA tubes by collaborating institutions according to the institutions' own protocols. For TCRbeta analysis, collaborators shipped samples as frozen whole blood, isolated PBMCs, or DNA extracted from either of those sample types. About this clone itself: What this receptor recognizes is not known. The record has no base qualities; no much larger clone is one base away.

For this chain, trimming is 5 bases at the V end and 2 bases at the J end, and the number of junction bases without a gene match is 7. The germline V gene (reference sequence) gives CDR1 as LNHDA and CDR2 as SQIVND. The CDR3 holds 15 amino acids from the cysteine to the phenylalanine. The kept DNA is CDR3 alone, 45 bases in frame from the first base. TCRbeta CDR3 regions were amplified from genomic DNA using the immunoSEQ Assay, a bias-controlled multiplex PCR. The authors processed their data as follows. Within the assay, amplification of reference gene primers was used to estimate how many nucleated cells each sample contained. To quantify the absolute abundance of each unique TCRbeta CDR3 rearrangement, sequence reads were collapsed and filtered. Productive Simpson clonality was computed per sample as the square root of Simpson's diversity index over productive rearrangements. Here the immuneACCESS table is served through TCRdb, limited to in-frame sequences with V and J called. Missing clones are a known gap in these copies; in checked studies unresolved V genes cover under half, and the rest lacks a known reason. D and trimming come from the DNA, and the V and J calls and clone size come from that table. Counted in this sample were roughly 43,000 clones; around 87% of them appeared once. The ten top clones hold about 16% of the sample.

This TCR was recovered from a human donor in a cohort sampled during active COVID-19. The V gene is TRBV19 and the J gene is TRBJ1-1; 8 bases in the middle match TRBD1. Input material: peripheral blood. CDR3 reads: CASSLRQGPNTEAFF. At the DNA level, the sequence is TGTGCCAGTAGTCTACGACAGGGGCCTAACACTGAAGCTTTCTTT.